This TCR beta chain originates from a study of blood T cell repertoires in COVID-19. Study-level information: There were acute and convalescent COVID-19 samples, and they came from the United States, Italy and Spain. PBMCs, B-cell-depleted T cells, or T cells were the source of the cDNA or gDNA that made up the material.

Only in-frame clones appear in the TCRdb table, and some are missing; sequencing was by immunoSEQ multiplex PCR. The sample comprises a few hundred thousand clones, around four fifths of which are singletons, and roughly 10% rests with the top ten. There are a few counts of this clone. Patients at the Seattle site were enrolled during active infection and followed longitudinally. Losses at the gene ends were 8 bases for V and 8 bases for J; bases not matched to a gene: 14. Germline V gene lookup returns CDR1 MNHEY and CDR2 SMNVEV (reference sequence). CDR3 length: 15 residues. The gene calls are TRBV27 and TRBJ1-1, with TRBD1 identical over 10 bases. This sequence was found in a woman aged 80 or over with COVID-19, enrolled during active disease. Sequenced sample: peripheral blood. This CDR3 is CASYRIIGDRGEAFF. The CDR3 nucleotides are TGTGCCAGCTATCGAATAATTGGGGACAGGGGCGAAGCTTTCTTT.